This TCR beta chain was obtained from a study of CD8+CD57+ T cells in acquired aplastic anemia. About the study: An average of roughly 3 ug of DNA was obtained from sorted CD4+ and CD8+ cells. Researchers reported that healthy donors averaged around 10 million reads for CD4+ cells.

Profiling of TCR beta VDJ combinations and CDR3 sequences used genomic DNA as template. Each CDR3 protein is one row after TCRdb ran MiXCR on the reads. The sample includes some 240,000 distinct CDR3 sequences, roughly 35% seen only once; the top ten take approximately 1.2%. CDR3 length: 14 amino acids. Trimming removed 3 bases from V and 7 bases from J; junction bases left unmatched: 4. As concerns this clonotype: The antigen is unknown.

Study observations and caveats: Between patients and controls, 25 to 35 CD8+ CDR3 sequences were found in common. With respect to CD8+ Simpson's diversity, patients and controls did not differ significantly.

This receptor was taken from a human donor in good health, serving as a control. The rearrangement links TRBV12-3 or TRBV12-4 to TRBJ1-4; TRBD1 agrees at 8 bases. The sequenced sample consisted of sorted CD4+, CD8+, or CD8+CD57+ T cells (not recorded which) from PBMCs. The CDR3 region has the DNA TGTGCCAGCAGTTTTCAGGGGGCTTTTGAAAAACTGTTTTTT. This encodes CASSFQGAFEKLFF.